This T cell receptor (beta chain) came from a study of liver allograft versus peripheral blood T cells. About the study: Comparing T cell receptor repertoires in transplanted livers with those in recipients' peripheral blood was part of the design. Study results and limitations: Liver allografts reportedly held T cell receptor repertoires unlike those in peripheral blood.

TCRdb re-called the reads with MiXCR, one entry per CDR3 protein. This sample carries 6,000 or so distinct CDR3 sequences, about 16% of them seen once, and the ten largest clones take approximately 49%. This clonotype was counted between two and nine times. What it recognizes is unknown. Germline is not matched at one junction end, which may reflect a read error. Germline lookup yields CDR1 MNHEY and CDR2 SMNVEV (reference sequence). The CDR3 loop spans 13 amino acids. This clonotype originated in a human patient who had a liver transplant. Some T cells may be transferred from the graft donor. The genes are TRBV27 and TRBJ2-7; D is unresolved. CDR3 sequence reads: CASSLTGSSEQYF. CDR3 nucleotides: TGTGCCAGCAGTTTAACTGGCTCCTCCGAGCAGTACTTC.